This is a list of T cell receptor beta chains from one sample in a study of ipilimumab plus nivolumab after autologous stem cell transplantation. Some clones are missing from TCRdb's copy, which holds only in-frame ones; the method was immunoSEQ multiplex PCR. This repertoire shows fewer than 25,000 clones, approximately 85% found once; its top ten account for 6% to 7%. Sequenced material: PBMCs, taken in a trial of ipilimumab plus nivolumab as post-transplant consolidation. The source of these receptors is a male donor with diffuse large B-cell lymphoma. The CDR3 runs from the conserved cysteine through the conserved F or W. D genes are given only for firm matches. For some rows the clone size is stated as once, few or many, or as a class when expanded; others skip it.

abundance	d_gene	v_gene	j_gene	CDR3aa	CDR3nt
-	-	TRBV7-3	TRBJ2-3	CASSLSRGTDTQYF	TGTGCCAGCAGCTTAAGCCGGGGGACGGATACGCAGTATTTT
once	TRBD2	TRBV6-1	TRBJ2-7	CASSGYGGAWEQYF	TGTGCCAGCAGTGGGTACGGGGGGGCATGGGAGCAGTACTTC
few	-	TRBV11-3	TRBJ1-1	CASRGVSTEAFF	TGTGCCAGCAGGGGAGTCAGCACTGAAGCTTTCTTT
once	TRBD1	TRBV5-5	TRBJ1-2	CASSFEPGQYTF	TGTGCCAGCAGCTTTGAACCGGGACAGTACACCTTC
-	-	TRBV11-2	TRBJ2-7	CASSQGGTAPYEQYF	TGTGCCAGCAGCCAGGGCGGGACAGCACCCTACGAGCAGTACTTC
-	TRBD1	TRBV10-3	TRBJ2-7	CATTERGQAREQYF	TGTGCCACCACCGAAAGGGGACAGGCAAGGGAGCAGTACTTC
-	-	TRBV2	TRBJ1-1	CASSVQGKSEAFF	TGTGCCAGCAGTGTGCAGGGGAAATCTGAAGCTTTCTTT
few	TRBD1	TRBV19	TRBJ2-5	CASSVRDSIQETQYF	TGTGCCAGTAGTGTACGGGACAGCATCCAAGAGACCCAGTACTTC
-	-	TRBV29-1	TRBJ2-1	CSSFYNEQFF	TGCAGCTCCTTTTACAATGAGCAGTTCTTC
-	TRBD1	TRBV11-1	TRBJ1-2	CASSIRTGNYGYTF	TGTGCCAGCAGCATAAGGACAGGGAACTATGGCTACACCTTC